The 17 T cell receptor beta chains reported below all come from one sample, sequenced in a study of HIV-infected patients and healthy controls. Alpha and beta constant-region primers primed reverse transcription of around 500 ng RNA. Each of the alpha and beta chains got its own library through chain-specific third strand synthesis with indices. TCRdb re-called the 5' RACE reads through MiXCR, storing one row per CDR3 protein. The sample has under 25,000 distinct CDR3 sequences, approximately 9.6% seen once. No cell fractionation was done, so the repertoire covers all unsorted peripheral blood T cells. The sample comprised blood. The source of these receptors is an adult in good health.

The sample holds many counts of this clonotype. V gene TRBV7-2 combines with J gene TRBJ2-2, with D unresolved. CDR3 length: 15 amino acids. Trimming stripped 1 base from V and 2 bases from J, with 8 bases between. Per germline, CDR1 SGHTA and CDR2 FQGNSA. This chain's CDR3 is CASSLVPDNTGELFF. CDR3 sequence (DNA): TGTGCCAGCAGCTTAGTTCCGGATAACACCGGGGAGCTGTTTTTT.

This clonotype was seen many times. The rearrangement links TRBV19 to TRBJ1-1; D uncertain. The germline V and J ends were trimmed by 6 bases and 1 base, with 12 bases remaining between them. CDR1 is LNHDA and CDR2 is SQIVND in the germline V gene (reference sequence). The CDR3 extends over 14 amino acids. The CDR3 DNA is TGTGCCAGTAGCCCTCGCCAGGAGAACACTGAAGCTTTCTTT. Translated: CASSPRQENTEAFF.

This clonotype is medium-sized by share. The chain joins TRBV27 to TRBJ2-3, with TRBD2 matching over 7 bases. This CDR3 comprises 14 residues. CDR1 MNHEY and CDR2 SMNVEV come from the germline V gene (reference sequence). Germline trimming cut 3 bases from V and 1 base from J; bases unmatched to any gene: 1. CDR3 coding DNA: TGTGCCAGCAGTTTTCGGGAGGGCACAGATACGCAGTATTTT. Translating it yields CASSFREGTDTQYF.

This clonotype was observed a handful of times. V is TRBV6-4 and J is TRBJ1-6, with 7 bases fitting TRBD1. Germline V lookup: CDR1 MRHNA, CDR2 SNTAGT. The CDR3 runs 13 residues. After removal of 3 bases from V and 9 bases from J, the junction contained 2 bases not matched to a gene. CDR3 nucleotides: TGTGCCAGCAGTGAAACAGGGGTTTCACCCCTCCACTTT. Translation gives CASSETGVSPLHF.

This clonotype has just a few counts. The chain combines TRBV10-3 with TRBJ2-7; the match to TRBD1 covers 12 bases. The CDR3 has 17 residues. The J segment lost 4 bases and the V segment lost 6 bases, leaving 13 bases of the junction unmatched. CDR1 and CDR2 (germline): ENHRY, SYGVKD. For the CDR3, the DNA is TGTGCCATCAGACCCGGGACAGGGGGCGGCCGCGAATACGAGCAGTACTTC. Encoded protein: CAIRPGTGGGREYEQYF.

The chain carries TRBV6-2 or TRBV6-3 and TRBJ1-1; D not certain. The CDR3 is 13 amino acids. The V gene's germline CDR1 is MNHEY and CDR2 SVGEGT. V was cut by 0 bases and J by 10 bases, with 12 bases left in between. CDR3 protein: CASSYSPLKGAFF. The CDR3 coding sequence is TGTGCCAGCAGTTACTCCCCCCTGAAGGGAGCTTTCTTT.

This clonotype was seen many times. This rearrangement joins TRBV2 to TRBJ2-3; 10 bases match TRBD2. The CDR3 has 14 amino acids. Trimming at V came to 8 bases and at J to 2 bases, leaving 4 bases not matched to a gene. CDR1 is SNHLY and CDR2 is FYNNEI in the germline V gene. In DNA form, the CDR3 reads TGTGCCAGCGGGACTAGCGAGAACACAGATACGCAGTATTTT. Encoded protein: CASGTSENTDTQYF.

This clonotype was recorded at least ten times. V and J are TRBV6-5 and TRBJ1-1, with 7 bases fitting TRBD1. The germline gives CDR1 MNHEY, CDR2 SVGAGI. The ends lost 4 bases at V and 6 bases at J; junction bases unmatched: 5. The CDR3 totals 13 residues. CDR3 protein: CASSSSQGSEAFF. Here the CDR3 DNA reads TGTGCCAGCAGTTCCTCACAGGGGTCTGAAGCTTTCTTT.

This clonotype was seen repeatedly, ten times or more. The chain uses TRBV30 and TRBJ2-1; D possibly corresponds to TRBD2 (5 bases). Germline lookup yields CDR1 GTSNPN and CDR2 SVGIG (reference sequence). The CDR3 has 16 amino acids. Trimming stripped 0 bases from V and 1 base from J, with 13 bases between. In nucleotides, the CDR3 is TGTGCCTGGAGTGTACTCCACGGGAATTCCTACAATGAGCAGTTCTTC. It codes for CAWSVLHGNSYNEQFF. Combining the CDR3 with reference TRBV30 and TRBJ2-1 gives the whole variable domain SQTIHQWPATLVQPVGSPLSLECTVEGTSNPNLYWYRQAAGRGLQLLFYSVGIGQISSEVPQNLSASRPQDRQFILSSKKLLLSDSGFYLCAWSVLHGNSYNEQFFGPGTRLTVL.

This clonotype has ten or more counts. The chain carries TRBV5-1 and TRBJ2-3; 9 bases match TRBD2. The V segment lost 2 bases and the J segment 2 bases; nucleotides outside the gene matches: 3. The CDR3 covers 15 residues. Germline V gives CDR1 SGHRS, CDR2 YFSETQ. CDR3 sequence (DNA): TGCGCCAGCAGCTTCCTAGCGGGGTCCACAGATACGCAGTATTTT. Protein: CASSFLAGSTDTQYF.

The chain joins TRBV11-3 to TRBJ2-2; possibly TRBD2 for D (5 bases). In germline, CDR1 is SGHNT, CDR2 YENEEA. CDR3 length: 16 amino acids. Trimming shortened V by 1 base and J by 6 bases, and 15 bases separated the two germline ends. The CDR3 sequence is CASSLAGFYSAGELFF. CDR3 coding DNA: TGTGCCAGCAGCTTAGCGGGGTTCTATTCCGCCGGGGAGCTGTTTTTT.

The rearrangement joins TRBV5-6 to TRBJ2-2, with TRBD1 matching 10 bases. The CDR3 sequence is 15 residues long. Germline V lookup: CDR1 SGHDT, CDR2 YYEEEE. Trimming removed 5 bases from V and 6 bases from J; junction bases left unmatched: 7. The CDR3 is CASRWGQGLAGELFF. Here the CDR3 DNA reads TGTGCCAGCAGATGGGGACAGGGGCTAGCCGGGGAGCTGTTTTTT.

The chain employs TRBV7-2 and TRBJ2-3, with TRBD2 identical over 7 bases. With 3 bases clipped from V and 4 bases from J, the junction kept 13 bases outside the gene matches. This CDR3 is built from 17 residues. Looked up from germline, CDR1 is SGHTA and CDR2 is FQGNSA. CDR3 residues: CASSFLTASGRSDTQYF. The CDR3 DNA reads as TGTGCCAGCAGCTTCCTTACGGCTAGCGGAAGATCAGATACGCAGTATTTT.

This clonotype has a count of ten or more. The chain carries TRBV2 and TRBJ2-7; 9 nucleotides line up with TRBD1. This CDR3 spans 14 amino acids. V lost 3 bases to trimming and J lost 4 bases; unmatched junction nucleotides: 4. CDR1 and CDR2 from the germline V gene are SNHLY and FYNNEI. The CDR3 protein is CASSDGTGYYEQYF. DNA of the CDR3: TGTGCCAGCAGTGACGGGACAGGGTATTACGAGCAGTACTTC.

At least ten counts were recorded for this clonotype. The rearrangement joins TRBV5-8 to TRBJ2-7; D gene unclear. The V gene's germline CDR1 is SGHTS and CDR2 YDEGEE. This CDR3 is 11 amino acids long. The V end was cut by 5 bases, the J end by 3 bases, with 6 bases between. CDR3 in DNA: TGTGCCAGCAGTCAGGTCTACGAGCAGTACTTC. Translating it yields CASSQVYEQYF.

Ten or more counts support this clonotype. V gene TRBV20-1 combines with J gene TRBJ2-6; TRBD1 matches at 7 bases. This CDR3 comprises 15 residues. Germline lookup yields CDR1 DFQATT and CDR2 SNEGSKA (reference sequence). V trimming: 6 bases; J trimming: 0 bases; junction bases outside the gene matches: 5. CDR3: CSARPGGSGANVLTF. The CDR3 DNA is TGCAGTGCAAGACCAGGGGGCTCTGGGGCCAACGTCCTGACTTTC.

In this sample, this clonotype turned up many times. This sequence joins TRBV7-9 and TRBJ1-2; no firm D call. The CDR3 is made up of 14 amino acids. V gave up 0 bases and J gave up 7 bases, with 12 bases separating them. The germline gives CDR1 SEHNR, CDR2 FQNEAQ (reference sequence). The CDR3 nucleotides are TGTGCCAGCAGCTTAGCTGGGTTAAGTGTTGGCTACACCTTC. This codes for CASSLAGLSVGYTF.